This entry lists 25 T cell receptor beta chains sequenced from one sample in a study of T cell responses to AZD1222 COVID-19 vaccine. Data came from immunoSEQ multiplex PCR; TCRdb stores just in-frame clones and leaves some out. The sample includes 140,000 to 150,000 clones, 80% to 95% seen only once; the top ten take about 1.5%. The source was peripheral blood, collected on day 0 of AZD1222 vaccination. The receptors derive from an adult in good health.

The chain uses TRBV6-5 and TRBJ1-5; tentative D call: TRBD1 (5 bases). CDR3 length equals 14 residues. V gave up 7 bases and J gave up 3 bases, with 13 bases separating them. From germline, CDR1 is MNHEY and CDR2 SVGAGI. The CDR3 region is CASTISTVNQPQHF. DNA of the CDR3: TGTGCCAGCACTATCTCGACAGTCAATCAGCCCCAGCATTTT.

This chain connects TRBV27 to TRBJ2-5, with 7 bases aligning to TRBD1. This CDR3 spans 15 amino acids. V gave up 6 bases and J gave up 5 bases; unmatched junction bases: 12. Germline lookup yields CDR1 MNHEY and CDR2 SMNVEV (reference sequence). This chain's CDR3 is CASSPTFGQEETQYF. As DNA, the CDR3 is TGTGCCAGCAGCCCTACATTCGGACAGGAGGAGACCCAGTACTTC.

V and J are TRBV12-5 and TRBJ1-2; D is uncertain. Deletions cut 2 bases from V and 7 bases from J, with 8 bases between. This CDR3 region has 12 residues. In germline, CDR1 is LGHNT, CDR2 FRNRAP. The CDR3, as DNA: TGTGCTAGTGGTTTGCCACCTAGTGGCTACACCTTC. This translates into CASGLPPSGYTF.

The chain has TRBV4-1 and TRBJ1-2; possible D gene TRBD1, 5 bases. Looked up from germline, CDR1 is MGHRA and CDR2 is YSYEKL. The CDR3 runs to 14 residues. Deletions cut 1 base from V and 5 bases from J, with 11 bases between. The CDR3 DNA reads TGCGCCAGCAGCCAAGTCCCCAAGGGGTATGGCTACACCTTC. Its translation: CASSQVPKGYGYTF.

The CDR3 sequence: CASKVQIELFF. In nucleotides, the CDR3 is TGTGCCAGCAAGGTGCAGATAGAACTGTTTTTT. The rearrangement uses TRBV2 and TRBJ1-4; the D is unclear. From germline, CDR1 is SNHLY and CDR2 FYNNEI. Trimming took off 7 bases at V and 12 bases at J, with 12 bases between the two ends. CDR3 length: 11 amino acids.

The V call is TRBV5-1, the J call TRBJ1-2; tentatively, D is TRBD1 (5 bases). V lost 0 bases and J lost 7, with 10 bases in between. The length of the CDR3 is 13 residues. The V gene's germline CDR1 is SGHRS and CDR2 YFSETQ. The CDR3 loop is CASSLDRGLGYTF. CDR3 in DNA: TGCGCCAGCAGCTTGGATCGGGGACTTGGCTACACCTTC.

The chain carries TRBV5-1 and TRBJ1-2, with D possibly matching TRBD1 (6 bases). This CDR3 contains 13 residues. The V gene lost 2 bases and the J gene lost 4 bases, with 9 bases spanning the gap. Germline CDR1 SGHRS, CDR2 YFSETQ. The CDR3 DNA sequence: TGCGCCAGCAGCTTACAACAGGGCTATGGCTACACCTTC. Residues: CASSLQQGYGYTF.

This sequence joins TRBV5-5 and TRBJ1-1; unclear D gene. The CDR3 runs to 14 residues. Germline CDR1 and CDR2: SGHKS and YYEKEE (reference sequence). Deletions cut 0 bases from V and 0 bases from J, with 6 bases between. The CDR3 nucleotides read TGTGCCAGCAGCTTGGGAGGCATGAACACTGAAGCTTTCTTT. This sequence encodes CASSLGGMNTEAFF.

This clone has only one observation. The chain couples TRBV6-5 to TRBJ1-1; 8 bases fit TRBD1. The V gene's germline CDR1 is MNHEY and CDR2 SVGAGI. The ends lost 0 bases at V and 5 bases at J; junction bases unmatched: 5. The CDR3 sequence is 15 residues long. Written as DNA, the CDR3 is TGTGCCAGCAGTTACTCGACAGGGGTTGGGACTGAAGCTTTCTTT. Its protein is CASSYSTGVGTEAFF.

This clone occurred once. V and J are TRBV28 and TRBJ2-7, with D perhaps given as TRBD1 or TRBD2 (6 bases each). Germline loops: CDR1 MDHEN, CDR2 SYDVKM. Between the trimmed V and J ends, which lost 6 bases and 5 bases, there was a span of 11 bases. The CDR3 contains 12 residues. Here the CDR3 DNA reads TGTGCCAGCAGCGAAGGGGGGAACGAGCAGTACTTC. Protein sequence: CASSEGGNEQYF.

The chain combines TRBV18 with TRBJ1-2; D is possibly TRBD1 (6 bases). CDR3 length: 15 residues. V was clipped by 2 bases and J by 4 bases, with 14 bases between them. Germline assignment: CDR1 KGHSH and CDR2 LQKENI. For the CDR3, the DNA is TGTGCCAGCTCACCATGGGGGGCGCTAGTCTATGGCTACACCTTC. Its translation: CASSPWGALVYGYTF.

This clone has just a few counts. The rearrangement links TRBV11-1 to TRBJ1-2, with D possibly TRBD1 on 5 matching bases. This CDR3 is built from 12 residues. The ends were cut back, 5 bases at V and 3 bases at J, with 7 bases in the middle. Germline V gene data show CDR1 as SGHAT and CDR2 as FQDESV (reference sequence). The CDR3, as DNA: TGTGCCAGCAGCCGAGGGGACTATGGCTACACCTTC. Its translation is CASSRGDYGYTF.

The genes are TRBV12-5 and TRBJ2-5; TRBD1 is a possible D gene (5 bases). V lost 1 base and J 2 bases, leaving 5 bases between the germline ends. This CDR3 spans 13 amino acids. Germline V gene lookup returns CDR1 LGHNT and CDR2 FRNRAP. The DNA of the CDR3 is TGTGCTAGTGGTTTGGACAGGCAAGAGACCCAGTACTTC. Translation: CASGLDRQETQYF. Looking up the rest from reference TRBV12-5 and TRBJ2-5 gives the full variable domain: DARVTQTPRHKVTEMGQEVTMRCQPILGHNTVFWYRQTMMQGLELLAYFRNRAPLDDSGMPKDRFSAEMPDATLATLKIQPSEPRDSAVYFCASGLDRQETQYFGPGTRLLVL.

The chain joins TRBV11-2 to TRBJ1-2; no clear D. This CDR3 contains 16 residues. V was cut by 0 bases and J by 6 bases, with 17 bases left in between. The germline gives CDR1 SGHAT, CDR2 FQNNGV. The CDR3 reads CASSLDSGFRIDGYTF. The CDR3 nucleotides read TGTGCCAGCAGCTTAGATTCCGGGTTTAGGATAGATGGCTACACCTTC.

The chain uses TRBV6-4 and TRBJ1-4; TRBD1 might be the D (6 bases). V lost 7 bases and J lost 0, with 9 bases in between. Looked up from germline, CDR1 is MRHNA and CDR2 is SNTAGT. The CDR3 is made up of 14 amino acids. The CDR3 loop reads CASTSGATNEKLFF. The CDR3 DNA is TGTGCCAGCACCTCAGGGGCAACTAATGAAAAACTGTTTTTT.

The chain employs TRBV30 and TRBJ2-7; D not resolved. The V gene's germline CDR1 is GTSNPN and CDR2 SVGIG (reference sequence). The V gene lost 3 bases and the J gene lost 3 bases, with 6 bases spanning the gap. CDR3 length: 11 amino acids. CDR3 nucleotides: TGTGCCTGGAGCAGAAACTACGAGCAGTACTTC. Translation gives CAWSRNYEQYF.

The V gene is TRBV4-1, the J gene TRBJ2-7; no clear D. V lost 1 base, J lost 9 bases, and 13 bases lay in between. The CDR3 contains 13 residues. Germline V gives CDR1 MGHRA, CDR2 YSYEKL. The CDR3 region is CASSQVPTRGQYF. The DNA for the CDR3 is TGCGCCAGCAGCCAAGTCCCCACGCGCGGGCAGTACTTC.

The CDR3 loop reads CASSLADVAGGRNEQFF. DNA for the CDR3: TGCGCCAGCAGCTTGGCCGATGTCGCGGGAGGAAGGAATGAGCAGTTCTTC. V and J are TRBV5-1 and TRBJ2-1, with 8 bases aligning to TRBD2. CDR3 length equals 17 residues. J lost 7 bases, V lost 0 bases, and 12 bases had no gene match. Germline assignment: CDR1 SGHRS and CDR2 YFSETQ.

CDR3 region: CASSLVGTSYEQYF. The CDR3 DNA reads as TGCGCCAGCAGCTTGGTTGGGACGAGCTACGAGCAGTACTTC. The J gene is TRBJ2-7, the V gene TRBV5-1, with D perhaps matching TRBD1 or TRBD2 (5 bases each). Deletions cut 0 bases from V and 3 bases from J, with 10 bases between. CDR1 SGHRS and CDR2 YFSETQ come from the germline V gene. The CDR3 covers 14 residues.

The chain employs TRBV18 and TRBJ1-1; unclear D gene. Germline values: CDR1 KGHSH, CDR2 LQKENI. The V gene lost 2 bases and the J gene lost 1 base, with 11 bases spanning the gap. This CDR3 comprises 15 residues. The CDR3 is CASSPGNIRNTEAFF. DNA of the CDR3: TGTGCCAGCTCACCAGGCAACATCCGGAACACTGAAGCTTTCTTT.

This rearrangement joins TRBV27 to TRBJ2-7, with D possibly matching TRBD1 (5 bases). From germline, CDR1 is MNHEY and CDR2 SMNVEV (reference sequence). The CDR3 totals 12 residues. V dropped 3 bases and J dropped 5 bases, with 8 bases sitting between them. CDR3 nucleotide sequence: TGTGCCAGCAGTTTGCAGGGTCACGAGCAGTACTTC. Translating it yields CASSLQGHEQYF.

The chain has TRBV6-1 and TRBJ1-3; D remains unclear. Germline V CDR1 and CDR2: MNHNS, SASEGT. V lost 0 bases to trimming and J lost 0 bases, with 6 bases between them. The length of the CDR3 is 15 residues. The CDR3 here is CASSEARNSGNTIYF. In nucleotides, the CDR3 is TGTGCCAGCAGTGAAGCGCGTAACTCTGGAAACACCATATATTTT.

The count of this clone is one. The chain combines TRBV30 with TRBJ1-2; tentative D call: TRBD1 (5 bases). Trimming shortened V by 4 bases and J by 1 base, and 13 bases separated the two germline ends. The length of the CDR3 is 14 residues. CDR1 is GTSNPN, CDR2 SVGIG, per germline (reference sequence). The CDR3 here is CAWTPDTFNYGYTF. CDR3 nucleotide sequence: TGTGCCTGGACCCCGGACACCTTTAACTATGGCTACACCTTC.

The chain employs TRBV4-1 and TRBJ1-5; TRBD1 agrees at 9 bases. Germline-derived CDR1 and CDR2 are MGHRA and YSYEKL. This CDR3 is 17 amino acids long. Trimming at V came to 2 bases and at J to 2 bases, leaving 7 bases not matched to a gene. Here the CDR3 reads CASSQLGQGRGNQPQHF. CDR3 nucleotide sequence: TGCGCCAGCAGCCAATTGGGACAGGGTCGGGGCAATCAGCCCCAGCATTTT.

This rearrangement joins TRBV19 to TRBJ1-1, with a tentative D call TRBD1 (6 bases). Germline CDR1 LNHDA, CDR2 SQIVND (reference sequence). V dropped 3 bases and J dropped 4 bases, with 15 bases sitting between them. This CDR3 spans 15 amino acids. CDR3 protein: CASSIPLTGSTEAFF. The CDR3 coding sequence is TGTGCCAGTAGTATCCCCCTCACAGGGAGCACTGAAGCTTTCTTT.